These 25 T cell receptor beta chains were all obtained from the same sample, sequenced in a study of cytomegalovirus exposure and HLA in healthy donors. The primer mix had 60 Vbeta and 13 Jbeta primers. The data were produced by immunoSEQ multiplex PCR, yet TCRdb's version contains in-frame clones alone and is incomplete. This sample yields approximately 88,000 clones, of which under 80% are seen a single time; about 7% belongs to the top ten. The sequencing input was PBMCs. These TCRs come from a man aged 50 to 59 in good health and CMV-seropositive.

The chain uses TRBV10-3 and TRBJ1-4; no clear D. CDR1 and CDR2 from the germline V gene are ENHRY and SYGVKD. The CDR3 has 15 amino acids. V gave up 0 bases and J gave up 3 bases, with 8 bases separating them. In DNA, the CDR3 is TGTGCCATCAGTGAGTCGGGAGGGTCTAATGAAAAACTGTTTTTT. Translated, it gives CAISESGGSNEKLFF.

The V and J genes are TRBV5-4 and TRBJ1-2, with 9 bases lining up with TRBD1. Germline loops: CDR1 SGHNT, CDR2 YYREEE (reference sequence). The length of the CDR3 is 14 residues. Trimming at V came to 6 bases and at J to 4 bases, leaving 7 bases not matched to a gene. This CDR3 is CASTTGGGGYGYTF. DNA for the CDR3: TGTGCCAGCACCACAGGGGGCGGGGGCTATGGCTACACCTTC.

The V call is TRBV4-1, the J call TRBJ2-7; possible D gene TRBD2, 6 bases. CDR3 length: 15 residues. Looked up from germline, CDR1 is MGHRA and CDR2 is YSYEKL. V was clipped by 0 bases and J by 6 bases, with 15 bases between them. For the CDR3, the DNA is TGCGCCAGCAGCCAAGAATTGGTTGGGGGGTGCGAGCAGTACTTC. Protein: CASSQELVGGCEQYF.

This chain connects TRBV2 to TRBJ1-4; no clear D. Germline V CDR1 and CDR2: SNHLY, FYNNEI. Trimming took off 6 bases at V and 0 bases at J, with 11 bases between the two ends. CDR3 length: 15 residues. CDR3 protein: CASRLLFATNEKLFF. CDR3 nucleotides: TGTGCCAGCAGATTACTTTTTGCAACTAATGAAAAACTGTTTTTT.

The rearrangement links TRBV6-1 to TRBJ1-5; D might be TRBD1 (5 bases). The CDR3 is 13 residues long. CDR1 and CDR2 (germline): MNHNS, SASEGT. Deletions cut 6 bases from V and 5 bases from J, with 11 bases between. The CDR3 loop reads CASSPGGYQPQHF. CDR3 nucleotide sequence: TGTGCCAGCAGCCCCGGGGGATATCAGCCCCAGCATTTT.

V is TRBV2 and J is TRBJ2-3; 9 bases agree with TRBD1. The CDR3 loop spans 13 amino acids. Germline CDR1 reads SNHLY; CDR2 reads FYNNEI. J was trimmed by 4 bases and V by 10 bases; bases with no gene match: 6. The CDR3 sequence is CATTQGAPDTQYF. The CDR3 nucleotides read TGTGCCACCACACAGGGGGCCCCAGATACGCAGTATTTT.

The CDR3 coding sequence is TGTGCCAGCAGCCCCCCCGGGGTGCTTGAGCAGTTCTTC. Its translation: CASSPPGVLEQFF. The chain employs TRBV7-2 and TRBJ2-1; D perhaps matches TRBD2 (5 bases). V was clipped by 5 bases and J by 9 bases, with 14 bases between them. Germline V gene data show CDR1 as SGHTA and CDR2 as FQGNSA. The CDR3 spans 13 residues.

The CDR3 DNA is TGTGCCAGCCACGAAAGAGCAGGCGTTGGCTACACCTTC. Amino acid sequence: CASHERAGVGYTF. The chain links TRBV19 to TRBJ1-2, with D unresolved. The CDR3 has 13 residues. Germline CDR1 is LNHDA and CDR2 is SQIVND (reference sequence). Trimming removed 9 bases from V and 7 bases from J, with 18 bases in between.

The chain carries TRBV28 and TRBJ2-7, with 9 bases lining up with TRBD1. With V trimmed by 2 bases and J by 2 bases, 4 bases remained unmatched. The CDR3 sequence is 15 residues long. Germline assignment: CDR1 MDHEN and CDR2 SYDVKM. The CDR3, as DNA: TGTGCCAGCAGTTTAAAGCGACAGGGGGCCTACGAGCAGTACTTC. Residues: CASSLKRQGAYEQYF.

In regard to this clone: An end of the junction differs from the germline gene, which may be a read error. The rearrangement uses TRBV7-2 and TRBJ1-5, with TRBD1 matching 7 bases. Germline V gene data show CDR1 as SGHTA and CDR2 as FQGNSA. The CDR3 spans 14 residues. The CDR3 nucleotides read TGTGCCAGCAGCGAGCGGACAGGCAATCAGCCCCAGAATTTT. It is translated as CASSERTGNQPQNF. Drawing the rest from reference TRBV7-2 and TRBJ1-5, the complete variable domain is GAGVSQSPSNKVTEKGKDVELRCDPISGHTALYWYRQSLGQGLEFLIYFQGNSAPDKSGLPSDRFSAERTGGSVSTLTIQRTQQEDSAVYLCASSERTGNQPQNFGDGTRLSIL.

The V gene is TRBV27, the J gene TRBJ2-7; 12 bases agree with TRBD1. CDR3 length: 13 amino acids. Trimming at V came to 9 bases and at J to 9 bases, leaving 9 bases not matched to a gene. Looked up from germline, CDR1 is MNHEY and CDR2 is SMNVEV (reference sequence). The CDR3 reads CASAGTGGRWQYF. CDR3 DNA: TGTGCCAGTGCCGGGACAGGGGGCCGGTGGCAGTACTTC.

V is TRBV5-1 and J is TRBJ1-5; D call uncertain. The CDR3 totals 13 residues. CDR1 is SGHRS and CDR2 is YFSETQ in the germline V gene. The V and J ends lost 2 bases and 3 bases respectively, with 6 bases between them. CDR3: CASSLGLNQPQHF. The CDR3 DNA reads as TGCGCCAGCAGCTTAGGACTCAATCAGCCCCAGCATTTT.

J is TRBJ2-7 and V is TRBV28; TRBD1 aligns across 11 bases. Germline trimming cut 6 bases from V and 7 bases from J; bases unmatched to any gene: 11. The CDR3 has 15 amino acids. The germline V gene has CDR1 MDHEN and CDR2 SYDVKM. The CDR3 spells CASSTGTGGSWEQYF. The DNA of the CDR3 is TGTGCCAGCAGCACCGGGACAGGGGGGTCGTGGGAGCAGTACTTC.

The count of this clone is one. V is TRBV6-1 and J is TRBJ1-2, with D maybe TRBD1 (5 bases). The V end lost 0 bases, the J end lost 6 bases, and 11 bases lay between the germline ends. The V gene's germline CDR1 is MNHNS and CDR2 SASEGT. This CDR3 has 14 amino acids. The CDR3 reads CASSEALQGDGYTF. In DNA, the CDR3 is TGTGCCAGCAGTGAAGCGCTTCAAGGGGATGGCTACACCTTC.

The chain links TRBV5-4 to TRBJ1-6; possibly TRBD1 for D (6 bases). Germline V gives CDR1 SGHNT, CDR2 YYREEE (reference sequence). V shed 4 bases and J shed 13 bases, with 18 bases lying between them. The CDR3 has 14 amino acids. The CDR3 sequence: CASSVAGVEGPLHF. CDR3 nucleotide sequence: TGTGCCAGCAGCGTGGCAGGGGTCGAGGGGCCCCTCCACTTT.

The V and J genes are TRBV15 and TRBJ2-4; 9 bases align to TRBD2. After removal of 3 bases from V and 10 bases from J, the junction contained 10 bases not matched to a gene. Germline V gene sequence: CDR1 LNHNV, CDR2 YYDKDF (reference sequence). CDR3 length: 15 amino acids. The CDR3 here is CATSRAGGHTVIQYF. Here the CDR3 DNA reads TGTGCCACCAGCAGGGCGGGGGGGCATACTGTAATTCAGTACTTC.

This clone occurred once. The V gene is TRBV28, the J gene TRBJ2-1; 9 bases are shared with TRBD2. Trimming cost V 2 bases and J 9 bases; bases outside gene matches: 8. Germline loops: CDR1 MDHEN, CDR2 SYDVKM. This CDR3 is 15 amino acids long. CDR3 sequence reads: CASSLERGAAGEQFF. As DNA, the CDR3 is TGTGCCAGCAGTTTAGAGCGGGGGGCGGCAGGTGAGCAGTTCTTC.

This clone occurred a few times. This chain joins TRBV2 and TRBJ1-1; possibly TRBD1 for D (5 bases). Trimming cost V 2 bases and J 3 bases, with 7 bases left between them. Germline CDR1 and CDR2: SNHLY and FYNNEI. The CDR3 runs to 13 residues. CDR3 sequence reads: CASSEQGYTEAFF. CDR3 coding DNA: TGTGCCAGCAGTGAACAGGGATACACTGAAGCTTTCTTT.

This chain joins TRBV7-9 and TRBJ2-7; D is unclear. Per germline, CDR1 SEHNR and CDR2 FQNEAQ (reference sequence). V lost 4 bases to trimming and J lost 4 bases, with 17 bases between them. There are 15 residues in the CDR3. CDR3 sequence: CASSSSETSEYEQYF. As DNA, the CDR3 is TGTGCCAGCAGCTCGTCCGAGACATCAGAATACGAGCAGTACTTC.

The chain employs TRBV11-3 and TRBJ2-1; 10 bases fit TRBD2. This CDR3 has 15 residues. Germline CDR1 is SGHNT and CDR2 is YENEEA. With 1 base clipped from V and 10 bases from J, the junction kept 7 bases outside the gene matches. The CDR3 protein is CASSLGLAGAPEQFF. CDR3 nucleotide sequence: TGTGCCAGCAGCTTAGGTCTAGCGGGGGCCCCGGAGCAGTTCTTC.

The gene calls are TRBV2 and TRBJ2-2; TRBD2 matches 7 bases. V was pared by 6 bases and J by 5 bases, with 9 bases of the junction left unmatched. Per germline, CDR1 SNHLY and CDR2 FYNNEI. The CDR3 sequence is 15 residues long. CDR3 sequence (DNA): TGTGCCAGCAGGGGGGGTACGGGAGGAACCGGGGAGCTGTTTTTT. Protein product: CASRGGTGGTGELFF.

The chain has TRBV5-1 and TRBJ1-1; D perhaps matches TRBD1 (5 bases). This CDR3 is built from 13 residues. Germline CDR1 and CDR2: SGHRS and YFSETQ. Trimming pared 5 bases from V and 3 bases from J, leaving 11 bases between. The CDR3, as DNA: TGCGCCAGCAGTGTCGCGGGGGACACTGAAGCTTTCTTT. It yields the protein CASSVAGDTEAFF.

CDR3 in amino acids: CASSLRFGAGNTIYF. The DNA of the CDR3 is TGTGCCAGCAGCTTACGATTCGGGGCTGGAAACACCATATATTTT. The chain carries TRBV7-2 and TRBJ1-3, with D uncertain. CDR3 length: 15 residues. V dropped 2 bases and J dropped 2 bases, with 10 bases sitting between them. CDR1 and CDR2 (germline): SGHTA, FQGNSA.

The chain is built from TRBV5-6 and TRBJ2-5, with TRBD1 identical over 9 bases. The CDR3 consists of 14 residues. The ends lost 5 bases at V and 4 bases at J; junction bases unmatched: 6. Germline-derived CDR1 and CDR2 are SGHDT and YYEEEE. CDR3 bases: TGTGCCAGCAGTGGGGGGACAGGGACAGAGACCCAGTACTTC. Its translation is CASSGGTGTETQYF.

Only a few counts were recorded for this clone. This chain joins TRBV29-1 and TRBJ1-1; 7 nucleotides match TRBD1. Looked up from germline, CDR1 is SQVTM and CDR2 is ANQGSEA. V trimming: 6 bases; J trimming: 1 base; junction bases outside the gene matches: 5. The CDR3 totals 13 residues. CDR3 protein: CSVARDRNTEAFF. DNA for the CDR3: TGCAGCGTCGCCCGGGACAGGAACACTGAAGCTTTCTTT. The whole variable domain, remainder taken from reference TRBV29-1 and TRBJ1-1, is SAVISQKPSRDICQRGTSLTIQCQVDSQVTMMFWYRQQPGQSLTLIATANQGSEATYESGFVIDKFPISRPNLTFSTLTVSNMSPEDSSIYLCSVARDRNTEAFFGQGTRLTVV.